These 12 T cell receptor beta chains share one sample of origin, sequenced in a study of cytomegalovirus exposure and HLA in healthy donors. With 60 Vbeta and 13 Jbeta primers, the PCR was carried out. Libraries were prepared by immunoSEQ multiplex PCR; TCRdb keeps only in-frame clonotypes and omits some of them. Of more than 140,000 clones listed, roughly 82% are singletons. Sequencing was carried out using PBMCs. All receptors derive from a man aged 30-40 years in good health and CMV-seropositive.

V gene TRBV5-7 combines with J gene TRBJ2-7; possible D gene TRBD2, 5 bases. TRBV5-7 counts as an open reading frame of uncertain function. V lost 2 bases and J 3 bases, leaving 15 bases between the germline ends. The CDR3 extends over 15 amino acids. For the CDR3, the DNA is TGTGCCAGCAGCTTTCGGTCGGCTGACTACTACGAGCAGTACTTC. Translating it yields CASSFRSADYYEQYF.

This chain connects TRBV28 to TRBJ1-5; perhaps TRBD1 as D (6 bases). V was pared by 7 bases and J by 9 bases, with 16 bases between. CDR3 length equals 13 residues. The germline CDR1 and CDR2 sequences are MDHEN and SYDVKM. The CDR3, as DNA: TGTGCCAGCACCCTAAGGGGGGGGTGGCCCCAGCATTTT. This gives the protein CASTLRGGWPQHF.

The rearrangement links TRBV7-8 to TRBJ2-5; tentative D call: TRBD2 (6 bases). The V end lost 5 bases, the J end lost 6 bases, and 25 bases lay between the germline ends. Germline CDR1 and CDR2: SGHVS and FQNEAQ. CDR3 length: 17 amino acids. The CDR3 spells CASSPEFLGGTVKTQYF. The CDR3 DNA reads TGTGCCAGCAGCCCTGAATTTTTGGGCGGGACGGTTAAGACCCAGTACTTC.

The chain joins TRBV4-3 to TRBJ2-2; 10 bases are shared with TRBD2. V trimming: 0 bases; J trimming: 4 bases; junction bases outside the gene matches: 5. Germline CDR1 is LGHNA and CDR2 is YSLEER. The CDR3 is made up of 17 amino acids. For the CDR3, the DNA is TGCGCCAGCAGCCAAGATTACAGCGGGGGGGCCACCGGGGAGCTGTTTTTT. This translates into CASSQDYSGGATGELFF.

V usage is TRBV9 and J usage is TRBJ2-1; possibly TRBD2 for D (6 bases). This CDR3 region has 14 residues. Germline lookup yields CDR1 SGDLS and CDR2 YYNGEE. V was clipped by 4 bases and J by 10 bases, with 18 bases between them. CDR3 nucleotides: TGTGCCAGCAGCCCTTCTAGCGATTTTCACGAGCAGTTCTTC. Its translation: CASSPSSDFHEQFF.

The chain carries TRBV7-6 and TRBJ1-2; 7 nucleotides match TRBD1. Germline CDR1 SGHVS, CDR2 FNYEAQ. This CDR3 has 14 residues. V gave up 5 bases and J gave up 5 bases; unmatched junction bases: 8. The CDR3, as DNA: TGTGCCAGCAGCCCTCTAGACAGGGCATATGGCTACACCTTC. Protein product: CASSPLDRAYGYTF.

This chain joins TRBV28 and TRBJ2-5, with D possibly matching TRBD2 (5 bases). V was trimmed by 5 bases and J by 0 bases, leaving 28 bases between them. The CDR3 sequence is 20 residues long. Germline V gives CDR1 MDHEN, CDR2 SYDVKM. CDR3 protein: CASSRLSGRSITYYQETQYF. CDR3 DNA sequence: TGTGCCAGCAGTCGATTAAGTGGGAGATCAATAACCTACTACCAAGAGACCCAGTACTTC.

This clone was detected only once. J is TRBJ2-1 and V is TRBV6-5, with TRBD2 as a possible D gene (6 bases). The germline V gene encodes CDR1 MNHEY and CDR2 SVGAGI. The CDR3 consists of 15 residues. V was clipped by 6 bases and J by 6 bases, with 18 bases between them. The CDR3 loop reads CASRSGGESGNEQFF. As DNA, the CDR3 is TGTGCCAGCAGATCTGGCGGGGAGTCGGGCAATGAGCAGTTCTTC.

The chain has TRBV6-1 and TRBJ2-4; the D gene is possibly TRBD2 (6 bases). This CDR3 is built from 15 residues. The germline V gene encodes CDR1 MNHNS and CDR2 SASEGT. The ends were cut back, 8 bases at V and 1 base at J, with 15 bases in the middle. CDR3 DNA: TGTGCCAGCGCTCTGCGGGATGGGGCCAAAAACATTCAGTACTTC. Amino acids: CASALRDGAKNIQYF.

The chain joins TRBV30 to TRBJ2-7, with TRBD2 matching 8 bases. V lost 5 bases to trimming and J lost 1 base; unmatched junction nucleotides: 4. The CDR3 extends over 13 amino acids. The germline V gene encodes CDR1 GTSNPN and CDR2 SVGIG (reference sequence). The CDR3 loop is CAWDSGESYEQYF. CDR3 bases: TGTGCCTGGGATAGCGGGGAGTCCTACGAGCAGTACTTC.

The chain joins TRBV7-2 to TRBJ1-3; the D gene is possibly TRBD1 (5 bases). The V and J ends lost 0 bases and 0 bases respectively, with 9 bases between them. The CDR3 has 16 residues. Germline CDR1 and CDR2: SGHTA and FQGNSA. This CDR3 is CASSLALRGSGNTIYF. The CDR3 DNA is TGTGCCAGCAGCTTAGCGCTAAGGGGCTCTGGAAACACCATATATTTT.

The CDR3 protein is CASKNTGTSGDNNEQFF. As DNA, the CDR3 is TGTGCCAGTAAAAATACCGGGACTAGCGGGGACAACAATGAGCAGTTCTTC. This chain connects TRBV19 to TRBJ2-1; TRBD2 matches at 13 bases. After removal of 7 bases from V and 5 bases from J, the junction contained 11 bases not matched to a gene. This CDR3 spans 17 amino acids. Germline V gene lookup returns CDR1 LNHDA and CDR2 SQIVND (reference sequence).